A single sample gave rise to the 17 T cell receptor beta chains below, sequenced in a study of cytomegalovirus exposure and HLA in healthy donors. Researchers ran the PCR with 60 Vbeta and 13 Jbeta primers. TCRdb keeps only in-frame clones here, not all; method: immunoSEQ multiplex PCR. The table shows some 130,000 clones, with around three quarters occurring only once. The specimen sequenced was PBMCs. Source of these receptors: a man aged 25-40 years in good health.

This chain links TRBV4-1 with TRBJ2-3; possibly TRBD2 for D (5 bases). V was cut by 4 bases and J by 14 bases, with 16 bases left in between. CDR3 size: 12 residues. Germline loops: CDR1 MGHRA, CDR2 YSYEKL. The CDR3: CASSLSGERRYF. The CDR3 DNA reads as TGCGCCAGCAGCCTCTCCGGGGAAAGAAGGTATTTT.

This chain links TRBV19 with TRBJ2-7; tentatively, D is TRBD1 (6 bases). This CDR3 comprises 11 residues. The germline V gene has CDR1 LNHDA and CDR2 SQIVND (reference sequence). Trimming pared 6 bases from V and 6 bases from J, leaving 9 bases between. The CDR3 sequence is CASSQGFEQYF. In nucleotides, the CDR3 is TGTGCCAGTAGCCAGGGGTTCGAGCAGTACTTC. The whole variable domain, filled in from reference TRBV19 and TRBJ2-7, reads DGGITQSPKYLFRKEGQNVTLSCEQNLNHDAMYWYRQDPGQGLRLIYYSQIVNDFQKGDIAEGYSVSREKKESFPLTVTSAQKNPTAFYLCASSQGFEQYFGPGTRLTVT.

J is TRBJ2-7 and V is TRBV7-2, with TRBD2 matching over 9 bases. In germline, CDR1 is SGHTA, CDR2 FQGNSA. The V and J ends lost 1 base and 7 bases, in that order; junction bases with no gene match: 8. CDR3 length equals 15 residues. The CDR3 is CASSLVGGGGSEQYF. The DNA for the CDR3 is TGTGCCAGCAGCTTAGTTGGCGGGGGGGGCAGTGAGCAGTACTTC. The whole variable domain, filled in from reference TRBV7-2 and TRBJ2-7, reads GAGVSQSPSNKVTEKGKDVELRCDPISGHTALYWYRQSLGQGLEFLIYFQGNSAPDKSGLPSDRFSAERTGGSVSTLTIQRTQQEDSAVYLCASSLVGGGGSEQYFGPGTRLTVT.

In this sample, this clone turned up a few times. One junction end disagrees with the germline gene, perhaps due to a read error. CDR3 DNA: TGTGCCAGCAGCTATCAGGGGAACCCCCTACGATACTGGTTC. Translating gives CASSYQGNPLRYWF. The V and J genes are TRBV5-4 and TRBJ2-7; TRBD1 might be the D (6 bases). This CDR3 region has 14 residues. In germline, CDR1 is SGHNT, CDR2 YYREEE (reference sequence).

V and J are TRBV11-3 and TRBJ2-7, with a tentative D call TRBD2 (6 bases). The CDR3 totals 18 residues. Per the germline V gene, CDR1 is SGHNT and CDR2 is YENEEA. Between the trimmed V and J ends, which lost 8 bases and 0 bases, there was a span of 26 bases. CDR3 loop: CASQLRRVVEGSSYEQYF. The CDR3 region has the DNA TGTGCCAGCCAGCTTAGAAGGGTCGTGGAGGGTAGCTCCTACGAGCAGTACTTC.

The rearrangement links TRBV7-2 to TRBJ1-5; the match to TRBD1 covers 11 bases. This CDR3 contains 17 residues. Looked up from germline, CDR1 is SGHTA and CDR2 is FQGNSA. With V trimmed by 4 bases and J by 6 bases, 11 bases remained unmatched. The CDR3 sequence is CASSSQFWDRGIQPQHF. CDR3 nucleotides: TGTGCCAGCAGCTCCCAGTTCTGGGACAGGGGGATTCAGCCCCAGCATTTT.

The genes are TRBV27 and TRBJ2-1; 12 bases match TRBD1. The V gene's germline CDR1 is MNHEY and CDR2 SMNVEV (reference sequence). Germline trimming cut 10 bases from V and 9 bases from J; bases unmatched to any gene: 7. CDR3 size: 13 residues. The CDR3 here is CAIGTGGFGEQFF. The CDR3 DNA follows: TGTGCCATCGGGACAGGGGGCTTCGGTGAGCAGTTCTTC.

The chain recombines TRBV9 with TRBJ2-1, with a weak D call TRBD2 (6 bases). Trimming stripped 2 bases from V and 7 bases from J, with 16 bases between. This CDR3 is built from 15 residues. Germline V CDR1 and CDR2: SGDLS, YYNGEE. Written as DNA, the CDR3 is TGTGCCAGCAGCGTGGGGTCTAGCGTACAAAATGAGCAGTTCTTC. It translates to CASSVGSSVQNEQFF.

This chain links TRBV15 with TRBJ2-1, with TRBD1 matching 11 bases. The CDR3 has 16 amino acids. Germline lookup yields CDR1 LNHNV and CDR2 YYDKDF (reference sequence). After removal of 3 bases from V and 7 bases from J, the junction contained 8 bases not matched to a gene. Here the CDR3 reads CATSRTLGTGGNEQFF. In nucleotides, the CDR3 is TGTGCCACCAGCAGGACCCTCGGGACAGGGGGTAATGAGCAGTTCTTC.

The chain has TRBV5-1 and TRBJ1-2, with D possibly TRBD1 on 6 matching bases. This CDR3 has 15 residues. The germline gives CDR1 SGHRS, CDR2 YFSETQ. V lost 4 bases to trimming and J lost 10 bases, with 23 bases between them. CDR3 bases: TGCGCCAGCAGCGGGGGGGCAGGGCCCGATATCCCCTACACCTTC. It yields the protein CASSGGAGPDIPYTF.

The V gene is TRBV27, the J gene TRBJ2-7; a possible D gene is TRBD2 (7 bases). The CDR3 spans 15 residues. The germline V gene has CDR1 MNHEY and CDR2 SMNVEV (reference sequence). V was cut by 0 bases and J by 2 bases, with 11 bases left in between. CDR3: CASSLSGGQPYEQYF. CDR3 sequence (DNA): TGTGCCAGCAGTTTATCGGGGGGGCAACCCTACGAGCAGTACTTC.

This clone has only one observation. The chain couples TRBV27 to TRBJ1-6, with 9 bases matching TRBD1. The germline CDR1 and CDR2 sequences are MNHEY and SMNVEV (reference sequence). The CDR3 consists of 14 residues. Trimming cost V 4 bases and J 16 bases; bases outside gene matches: 11. The CDR3 here is CASSSGQGLGSLHF. The CDR3 DNA sequence: TGTGCCAGCAGTTCGGGACAGGGCCTAGGTTCTCTCCACTTT.

The gene calls are TRBV4-1 and TRBJ1-4; 9 nucleotides line up with TRBD1. CDR3 length: 16 amino acids. V lost 3 bases and J lost 6; bases outside the gene matches: 8. Germline CDR1 MGHRA, CDR2 YSYEKL. The CDR3 is CASSHSGTGGYEKLFF. Written as DNA, the CDR3 is TGCGCCAGCAGCCATTCCGGAACAGGGGGCTATGAAAAACTGTTTTTT.

The rearrangement links TRBV7-2 to TRBJ1-2, with D tentatively TRBD1 (6 bases). With 4 bases removed from V and 4 bases from J, the gap between germline ends came to 16 bases. Per the germline V gene, CDR1 is SGHTA and CDR2 is FQGNSA. The CDR3 consists of 15 residues. CDR3 coding DNA: TGTGCCAGCAGCTCCAGAGGGGGTACAAGCTATGGCTACACCTTC. The encoded protein is CASSSRGGTSYGYTF.

The rearrangement uses TRBV29-1 and TRBJ2-7; TRBD2 might be the D (5 bases). Germline loops: CDR1 SQVTM, CDR2 ANQGSEA. V was shortened by 2 bases and J by 3 bases, with 11 bases between the two germline ends. The CDR3 loop spans 13 amino acids. CDR3 in amino acids: CSVELRGLYEQYF. CDR3 bases: TGCAGCGTTGAACTCCGGGGTCTCTACGAGCAGTACTTC.

The CDR3 DNA reads TGTGCCAGTAGTAACGGTGGGCCTCCCACAGATACGCAGTATTTT. Translating gives CASSNGGPPTDTQYF. The chain uses TRBV19 and TRBJ2-3; D remains ambiguous. The CDR3 totals 15 residues. Germline lookup yields CDR1 LNHDA and CDR2 SQIVND (reference sequence). V was shortened by 4 bases and J by 2 bases, with 13 bases between the two germline ends.

This chain uses TRBV19 with TRBJ1-1; TRBD1 aligns across 8 bases. Germline CDR1 reads LNHDA; CDR2 reads SQIVND (reference sequence). Trimming took 5 bases from V and 0 from J; bases not matched to a gene: 8. CDR3 size: 16 residues. The CDR3 protein is CASSPRTGLMNTEAFF. The DNA for the CDR3 is TGTGCCAGTAGTCCAAGGACAGGGCTAATGAACACTGAAGCTTTCTTT.